The sequence of this T cell receptor beta chain was determined in a study of breast tumors, draining lymph nodes, adjacent tissues. Study results and caveats: Compared with lymph nodes, tumors were less diverse; compared with nontumor tissue, more. Data fit most tumor T cells coming from lymph node, expanding in tumor. Compared with basal-like, luminal-like tumors shared significantly more repertoire with nontumor tissue.

Samples came from axillary lymph nodes draining the breast cancer. This clonotype was seen many times. Its antigen is unidentified. Using its own MiXCR run on the multiplex PCR reads, TCRdb lists one record per CDR3 protein. The table records 150,000 to 200,000 distinct CDR3 sequences, roughly a third of them present only once. This CDR3 comprises 15 residues. Germline-derived CDR1 and CDR2 are SNHLY and FYNNEI. Trimming took off 0 bases at V and 0 bases at J, with 3 bases between the two ends. The TCR was taken from a female donor with breast cancer. Some clones in this sample may be carry-over from other donors' samples. The chain is built from TRBV2 and TRBJ2-6; D is ambiguous. Material: axillary lymph node tissue. CDR3 DNA: TGTGCCAGCAGTGAAGCATACTCTGGGGCCAACGTCCTGACTTTC. It translates to CASSEAYSGANVLTF.